This TCR beta chain is from a study of PD-L1 blockade in urothelial cancer (dated by TCRdb to 2017 to 2019). General notes on the study: All patients started therapy in about 2014 and received atezolizumab 1,200 mg intravenously every 3 weeks. Some ten patients reached durable clinical benefit, while 15 to 25 patients did not. An ECOG performance status of 0 or 1 was recorded for the patients, and 0 to 3 prior chemotherapy regimens had been received by the patients. Blood samples were analyzed at two time points: 3 weeks after treatment start (second dose) and 6 weeks after treatment start. Pretreatment blood TCR-seq was available for fewer than 30 patients, at least one posttreatment blood collection was obtained for approximately 24 patients, and tumor TCR-seq was available for approximately 24 patients. In the same patients, pretreatment tumors underwent whole exome sequencing and RNA sequencing in addition to TCR sequencing. About nine tenths of the roughly 29 patients were males with bladder-origin urothelial cancer, and about 60% of the 29 reported a prior smoking history. Durable clinical benefit was defined as a progression-free survival longer than 6 months, and TCR features were additionally tested against progression-free survival and overall survival. Blood samples gave median yields of around 150,000 T cells and 80,000 to 90,000 unique TCRs, along with a median clonality of 0.080. An exploratory multi-omic analysis was conducted of the somatic, immune and clinical correlates of response to PD-L1 blockade with atezolizumab in urothelial cancer. Pretreatment tumor samples, along with matched peripheral blood collected serially before and after atezolizumab treatment, underwent TCR sequencing.

CDR3 length: 12 amino acids, cysteine to phenylalanine. This entry keeps only the CDR3 DNA: 36 bases, framed from base 1. From a lookup of the germline V gene (reference sequence), CDR1 and CDR2 are MNHNY and SVGAGI. Trimming takes 8 bases from V and 3 bases from J, and the germline ends sit 11 bases apart. The sample's time point, from its label and the paper: peripheral blood 6 weeks after treatment start. The cohort comprised 25 to 35 patients with locally advanced or metastatic urothelial carcinoma treated at Memorial Sloan Kettering on a trial protocol. Peripheral blood mononuclear cells were collected from each patient pretreatment and during treatment, giving between 1 and 8 total time points per patient. The Qiagen DNeasy Blood extraction kit was used to purify genomic DNA from total PBMCs and from tumor samples. PBMCs were collected pretreatment and during treatment, and were isolated and stored as previously described.

On the study overall, not on this receptor specifically: Improved progression-free and overall survival was associated with having pretreatment peripheral blood TCR clonality below the median. Because of the small sample size (n ≈ 28) and the many exploratory analyses performed, the results are intended to be regarded as hypothesis-generating. At 3 weeks after the start of treatment, tumor-associated TCR clones in peripheral blood had expanded more in patients with durable benefit (n ≈ 20, p = 0.022).

Synthetic TCR analog templates were spiked into each PCR so that absolute template abundance could be estimated from read counts. TCRbeta CDR3 regions were amplified from genomic DNA with bias-controlled V and J gene primers using the immunoSEQ assay. Sequencing of rearranged TCRbeta segments was done at approximately 20X coverage. Under the source paper's analysis protocol: Clustering was used to correct sequencing errors, and CDR3s were annotated against IMGT to assign V, D and J genes. Downstream analyses used only productive TCRbeta rearrangements, leaving out any out-of-frame or stop-codon sequences. Clonality was calculated as one minus the Shannon entropy normalized by the log of the number of unique productive sequences. Clones differing between time points or between blood and tumor were identified using Fisher's exact test with Benjamini-Hochberg correction, with an adjusted p below 0.01 applied as the threshold. Entries here come from immuneACCESS through TCRdb and include only in-frame sequences with V and J called. Some clones fail to appear in such tables; in the studies checked, an unresolved V gene covers under half of the shortfall, and the cause of the remainder is unknown. The DNA was the basis for D and trimming; V, J and clone size are from that table. The sample yields around 62,000 clones; roughly 90% were counted once. 10% to 12% of the sample rests with the top ten.

As to this clone: It lacks a known antigen. No qualities accompany the bases; no much larger clone lies one base away.

The sample in question was PBMCs, obtained around atezolizumab (anti-PD-L1) treatment. The clonotype comes from a man in his sixties with urothelial cancer. Recombination linked TRBV6-6 to TRBJ2-7; there is no confident call for the D gene. The CDR3 region reads CASSHGVYEQYF. The DNA sequence reads TGTGCCAGCTCTCACGGAGTCTACGAGCAGTACTTC.